The clone carrying this T cell receptor beta chain came up many times. The antigen is unknown. Germline loops: CDR1 DFQATT, CDR2 SNEGSKA (reference sequence). The V and J ends lost 3 bases and 3 bases respectively, with 18 bases between them. CDR3 size: 16 residues. Exclusions: uncontrolled infection, other autoimmune disease, pregnancy, lactation. The study based diagnoses on clinical symptoms, serum thyroxine and TRAb, thyroid ultrasound and orbital computed tomography. These data are taken from a study of T cells in Graves' hyperthyroidism and ophthalmopathy. Overall study context: Upon initial diagnosis and before any treatment, peripheral blood was collected. Study results and limitations: A 13 V-J signature model discriminated ophthalmopathy versus stable hyperthyroidism.

Amplified TCR beta CDR3 regions came from RNA transcripts. The HTBI set primed first-round TCR CDR3 RT-PCR. TCRdb analysed the multiplex PCR reads with MiXCR anew, one entry per CDR3 protein. Of more than 500,000 distinct CDR3 sequences listed, about 15% are singletons. The receptor's source is a woman aged 40 to 55 with Graves' ophthalmopathy. This chain joins TRBV20-1 and TRBJ1-3; D is uncertain. The sequenced sample consisted of blood. DNA of the CDR3: TGCAGTGCTAGTCCCTTGTCGGGGTCCAGTGGAAACACCATATATTTT. Translation gives CSASPLSGSSGNTIYF.